Below, 25 T cell receptor beta chains from the same sample are listed, as sequenced in a study of technical replicates of blood from a few donors. Clones were sequenced by immunoSEQ multiplex PCR, and TCRdb holds only the in-frame ones, with some missing. The data contain about 16,000 clones, around nine tenths of them singletons. The sample taken for sequencing was PBMCs. The receptor source for this set is a human donor in good health.

The genes are TRBV2 and TRBJ2-7; 7 bases agree with TRBD1. CDR1 and CDR2 (germline): SNHLY, FYNNEI. Losses at the gene ends were 7 bases for V and 5 bases for J; bases not matched to a gene: 8. This CDR3 is 13 amino acids long. The CDR3, as DNA: TGTGCCAGCAAGAACAGGGGAAGCAACGAGCAGTACTTC. Its protein is CASKNRGSNEQYF.

The chain links TRBV19 to TRBJ1-5; no firm D call. There are 13 residues in the CDR3. CDR1 is LNHDA and CDR2 is SQIVND in the germline V gene (reference sequence). V lost 7 bases, J lost 6 bases, and 13 bases lay in between. CDR3 residues: CASNGGYGQPQHF. The CDR3 bases are TGTGCCAGTAATGGAGGGTATGGTCAGCCCCAGCATTTT.

The rearrangement links TRBV27 to TRBJ2-7, with D tentatively TRBD2 (6 bases). Trimming removed 3 bases at V and 3 bases at J, with 12 bases between. Germline V lookup: CDR1 MNHEY, CDR2 SMNVEV (reference sequence). CDR3 length: 14 amino acids. The CDR3 DNA sequence: TGTGCCAGCAGTTTTAGCGGTCAGCTCTACGAGCAGTACTTC. Protein product: CASSFSGQLYEQYF.

The chain carries TRBV4-2 and TRBJ2-5; possibly TRBD2 for D (6 bases). Between the trimmed V and J ends, which lost 1 base and 3 bases, there was a span of 9 bases. The germline V gene has CDR1 LGHNA and CDR2 YNFKEQ. The CDR3 is 14 amino acids. The CDR3 coding sequence is TGTGCCAGCAGCCAAGGGACTATGAAAGAGACCCAGTACTTC. Translating gives CASSQGTMKETQYF.

The V call is TRBV27, the J call TRBJ2-2; tentatively, D is TRBD2 (5 bases). Germline values: CDR1 MNHEY, CDR2 SMNVEV (reference sequence). The CDR3 contains 17 residues. Trimming removed 5 bases from V and 1 base from J, with 17 bases in between. The CDR3 nucleotides read TGTGCCAGCAGTCCTTCTCTGCTGAGCGGGAACACCGGGGAGCTGTTTTTT. Its translation: CASSPSLLSGNTGELFF.

This chain links TRBV29-1 with TRBJ2-7; D possibly corresponds to TRBD1 (6 bases). The CDR3 consists of 16 residues. Germline CDR1 and CDR2: SQVTM and ANQGSEA. The V gene lost 3 bases and the J gene lost 0 bases, with 18 bases spanning the gap. The CDR3 coding sequence is TGCAGCGTTGACTTCCGCCAGGGGACGAGCTCCTACGAGCAGTACTTC. Its protein is CSVDFRQGTSSYEQYF.

The V gene is TRBV15, the J gene TRBJ1-1, with 7 nucleotides matching TRBD1. Germline CDR1 reads LNHNV; CDR2 reads YYDKDF (reference sequence). The CDR3 is 20 residues long. V lost 2 bases, J lost 3 bases, and 21 bases stayed unmatched. CDR3 nucleotides: TGTGCCACCAGCAGACAATATGACAGGGTTCTCGATGATTCTGACACTGAAGCTTTCTTT. Its protein product is CATSRQYDRVLDDSDTEAFF.

The rearrangement uses TRBV27 and TRBJ2-2; tentative D call: TRBD2 (5 bases). The CDR3 is made up of 14 amino acids. Trimming left V 5 bases short and J 0 bases short, with 7 bases between. Germline loops: CDR1 MNHEY, CDR2 SMNVEV (reference sequence). The CDR3 reads CASSAGTNTGELFF. CDR3 bases: TGTGCCAGCAGTGCCGGGACGAACACCGGGGAGCTGTTTTTT.

About this clone: Additional DNA sequences in this sample encode the identical CDR3. This rearrangement joins TRBV9 to TRBJ2-5; 12 bases agree with TRBD2. V trimming: 2 bases; J trimming: 5 bases; junction bases outside the gene matches: 13. The CDR3 extends over 18 amino acids. CDR1 is SGDLS, CDR2 YYNGEE, per germline. The CDR3 spells CASSVGRRLAGEGETQYF. The CDR3 DNA sequence: TGTGCCAGCAGCGTTGGCCGGAGACTAGCGGGAGAGGGGGAGACCCAGTACTTC.

The rearrangement links TRBV15 to TRBJ2-7, with D unclear. The CDR3 extends over 13 amino acids. Trimming cost V 0 bases and J 4 bases, with 7 bases left between them. CDR1 is LNHNV and CDR2 is YYDKDF in the germline V gene (reference sequence). The CDR3 region is CATSRDSHYEQYF. The CDR3 coding sequence is TGTGCCACCAGCAGAGATAGCCATTACGAGCAGTACTTC.

The chain employs TRBV30 and TRBJ1-5, with unresolved D. The CDR3 spans 15 residues. Per the germline V gene, CDR1 is GTSNPN and CDR2 is SVGIG (reference sequence). Trimming left V 0 bases short and J 2 bases short, with 11 bases between. The CDR3 DNA reads as TGTGCCTGGAGTGTACGGGGTTCGGGCAATCAGCCCCAGCATTTT. It yields the protein CAWSVRGSGNQPQHF.

This clone came up once. This chain uses TRBV7-6 with TRBJ2-1; a possible D gene is TRBD1 (6 bases). Germline-derived CDR1 and CDR2 are SGHVS and FNYEAQ. The CDR3 totals 15 residues. V dropped 2 bases and J dropped 2 bases, with 10 bases sitting between them. CDR3 sequence: CASSLTGQTYNEQFF. As DNA, the CDR3 is TGTGCCAGCAGCTTAACAGGACAGACCTACAATGAGCAGTTCTTC.

The chain joins TRBV4-1 to TRBJ2-5; 10 nucleotides match TRBD2. Germline V gives CDR1 MGHRA, CDR2 YSYEKL. J lost 0 bases, V lost 4 bases, and 5 bases had no gene match. The CDR3 covers 16 residues. The DNA of the CDR3 is TGCGCCAGCAGCCTTGGACTAGCGGACAACCAAGAGACCCAGTACTTC. Translating gives CASSLGLADNQETQYF.

The chain uses TRBV28 and TRBJ2-7, with 8 bases fitting TRBD2. V shed 1 base, J shed 2 bases, and the junction held 1 base outside the gene matches. Per the germline V gene, CDR1 is MDHEN and CDR2 is SYDVKM. The CDR3 consists of 14 residues. Written as DNA, the CDR3 is TGTGCCAGCAGTTTATCAGCGGGAGCCTACGAGCAGTACTTC. This translates into CASSLSAGAYEQYF.

The chain couples TRBV6-5 to TRBJ2-6, with no clear D. Trimming shortened V by 7 bases and J by 4 bases, and 8 bases separated the two germline ends. Germline CDR1 and CDR2: MNHEY and SVGAGI. CDR3 length equals 13 residues. The DNA of the CDR3 is TGTGCCAGCACCGTCGGGGGGGCCAACGTCCTGACTTTC. Its translation: CASTVGGANVLTF.

This clone was seen only once. This chain joins TRBV10-2 and TRBJ2-1, with D tentatively TRBD1 (5 bases). Trimming left V 5 bases short and J 5 bases short, with 13 bases between. The CDR3 runs to 14 residues. Germline CDR1 is WSHSY and CDR2 is SAAADI. CDR3 bases: TGCGCCAGCAGTCTTGGACAAGGGAACAATGAGCAGTTCTTC. Translated: CASSLGQGNNEQFF.

In DNA form, the CDR3 reads TGTGCCAGCAGGTCCTTGGGAGGGGACGAGCAGTACTTC. It is translated as CASRSLGGDEQYF. This chain joins TRBV6-5 and TRBJ2-7; 7 positions agree with TRBD2. Unmatched junction bases numbered 7, after V lost 6 bases and J lost 5 bases. CDR1 and CDR2 from the germline V gene are MNHEY and SVGAGI. There are 13 residues in the CDR3.

This clone was observed once. The chain recombines TRBV7-9 with TRBJ2-1; tentatively, D is TRBD2 (5 bases). The CDR3 consists of 13 residues. Germline V gene sequence: CDR1 SEHNR, CDR2 FQNEAQ (reference sequence). The V and J ends lost 0 bases and 10 bases respectively, with 10 bases between them. Here the CDR3 reads CASSLAGVQEQFF. The CDR3 DNA is TGTGCCAGCAGCTTAGCGGGAGTTCAGGAGCAGTTCTTC.

The chain uses TRBV6-1 and TRBJ2-7; D possibly corresponds to TRBD1 (5 bases). CDR3 length equals 13 residues. V shed 4 bases and J shed 3 bases, with 10 bases lying between them. Germline values: CDR1 MNHNS, CDR2 SASEGT. CDR3 protein: CASSGNQGYEQYF. The CDR3, as DNA: TGTGCCAGCAGTGGAAATCAGGGCTACGAGCAGTACTTC.

The rearrangement uses TRBV19 and TRBJ2-1, with 12 bases identical to TRBD2. CDR1 and CDR2 from the germline V gene are LNHDA and SQIVND (reference sequence). The ends lost 4 bases at V and 9 bases at J; junction bases unmatched: 1. The CDR3 covers 13 residues. As DNA, the CDR3 is TGTGCCAGTAGTACTAGCGGGAGGGGTGAGCAGTTCTTC. This translates into CASSTSGRGEQFF.

The rearrangement links TRBV19 to TRBJ2-7; weak D call: TRBD1 (5 bases). This CDR3 is 13 amino acids long. Germline values: CDR1 LNHDA, CDR2 SQIVND (reference sequence). V lost 4 bases and J lost 6, with 13 bases in between. In DNA, the CDR3 is TGTGCCAGTAGTAAAGACCGGACACGCGAGCAGTACTTC. Its translation is CASSKDRTREQYF. The full variable domain, with the rest looked up from reference TRBV19 and TRBJ2-7, is DGGITQSPKYLFRKEGQNVTLSCEQNLNHDAMYWYRQDPGQGLRLIYYSQIVNDFQKGDIAEGYSVSREKKESFPLTVTSAQKNPTAFYLCASSKDRTREQYFGPGTRLTVT.

This clone has only one observation. The chain is built from TRBV6-6 and TRBJ1-1; TRBD1 is a possible D gene (6 bases). V was trimmed by 6 bases and J by 3 bases, leaving 11 bases between them. The CDR3 is 13 residues long. The germline V gene encodes CDR1 MNHNY and CDR2 SVGAGI (reference sequence). The CDR3 region has the DNA TGTGCCAGCAGCCGACAGGAGGACACTGAAGCTTTCTTT. Its translation: CASSRQEDTEAFF.

The CDR3 nucleotides read TGTGCCAGCGGGGAAAACAGGGGCGAAAAACTGTTTTTT. Translating it yields CASGENRGEKLFF. The gene calls are TRBV6-5 and TRBJ1-4; TRBD1 aligns across 7 bases. CDR3 length: 13 amino acids. J lost 8 bases, V lost 8 bases, and 8 bases had no gene match. Per germline, CDR1 MNHEY and CDR2 SVGAGI.

J is TRBJ2-6 and V is TRBV5-8; TRBD1 matches at 10 bases. V lost 0 bases, J lost 1 base, and 7 bases stayed unmatched. Germline V gene data show CDR1 as SGHTS and CDR2 as YDEGEE. The CDR3 is made up of 19 amino acids. CDR3 protein: CASSLAGTGEGSGANVLTF. The CDR3 nucleotides are TGTGCCAGCAGCTTGGCAGGGACAGGGGAAGGGTCTGGGGCCAACGTCCTGACTTTC.

This chain connects TRBV7-7 to TRBJ1-3; D unclear. The CDR3 runs to 15 residues. The germline V gene encodes CDR1 SSHAT and CDR2 FNYEAQ (reference sequence). Trimming took 2 bases from V and 0 from J, leaving 8 bases between them. The CDR3 protein is CASSLRQNSGNTIYF. DNA for the CDR3: TGTGCCAGCAGCTTAAGACAAAACTCTGGAAACACCATATATTTT.